The entry that follows covers one T cell receptor (beta chain) sequence. As yet, its antigen is unknown. These data belong to a study of cytomegalovirus exposure and HLA in healthy donors. Overall study results and limits: The CMV antigen specificity of a few CMV-associated chains was confirmed through in vitro analysis. Reportedly, diagnosis of cytomegalovirus status by the classifier showed high specificity and sensitivity. The tendency of first-cohort TCR clusters to co-occur in the 100 to 150 validation repertoires emerged from a later analysis.

Produced via immunoSEQ multiplex PCR; TCRdb's table is partial and in-frame only. The sample yields over 150,000 clones, roughly nine tenths seen once. The CDR3 is 14 residues long. Trimming stripped 1 base from V and 2 bases from J, with 7 bases between. Germline loops: CDR1 LNHDA, CDR2 SQIVND (reference sequence). V and J are TRBV19 and TRBJ2-3; D gene uncertain. The sequenced material came from PBMCs. This receptor was taken from a young woman in good health and CMV-seropositive. The CDR3 reads CASSIALSTDTQYF. CDR3 sequence (DNA): TGTGCCAGTAGTATAGCCCTTTCCACAGATACGCAGTATTTT.